What follows are 28 T cell receptor beta chains derived from one specimen sequenced in a study of cytomegalovirus exposure and HLA in healthy donors (dated by TCRdb to between 2016 and 2019). Libraries were built with the immunoSEQ multiplex PCR assay. For the multiplex PCR, a mixture combining 60 forward primers for TCR Vbeta segments and 13 reverse primers for TCR Jbeta segments was used. Here the immuneACCESS table is served through TCRdb, limited to in-frame sequences with V and J called. Missing clones are a known gap in these copies; in checked studies unresolved V genes cover under half, and the rest lacks a known reason. This sample lists roughly 110,000 clones; around 73% were detected once. The ten largest account for roughly 5% of the sample. The sample comprised PBMCs. The receptor source for this set is a woman aged 25-40 years in good health and CMV-seropositive.

This chain links TRBV11-1 with TRBJ2-7; D perhaps matches TRBD2 (6 bases). CDR1 and CDR2 (germline): SGHAT, FQDESV (reference sequence). The CDR3 extends over 16 amino acids. Trimming cost V 5 bases and J 5 bases, with 22 bases left between them. CDR3 sequence: CASSGHELAGNDEQYF. As DNA, the CDR3 is TGTGCCAGCAGCGGACACGAACTAGCAGGTAACGACGAGCAGTACTTC.

This chain links TRBV11-3 with TRBJ2-3, with D perhaps TRBD2 (5 bases). This CDR3 is 16 amino acids long. The ends were cut back, 1 base at V and 0 bases at J, with 11 bases in the middle. CDR1 SGHNT and CDR2 YENEEA come from the germline V gene. The CDR3 DNA sequence: TGTGCCAGCAGCTTAGGGCGGGCCGGTAGCACAGATACGCAGTATTTT. It encodes CASSLGRAGSTDTQYF.

The table lists this clone with a count of one. This chain links TRBV14 with TRBJ2-1; weak D call: TRBD1 (5 bases). Per the germline V gene, CDR1 is SGHDN and CDR2 is FVKESK. Trimming shortened V by 0 bases and J by 8 bases, and 14 bases separated the two germline ends. The CDR3 contains 15 residues. The CDR3 here is CASSQETDWFDEQFF. CDR3 nucleotide sequence: TGTGCCAGCAGCCAAGAGACAGATTGGTTCGATGAGCAGTTCTTC.

This sequence joins TRBV6-1 and TRBJ1-2; tentative D call: TRBD1 (6 bases). Germline CDR1 MNHNS, CDR2 SASEGT. The CDR3 has 13 amino acids. The germline V and J ends were trimmed by 2 bases and 6 bases, with 10 bases remaining between them. The CDR3 DNA sequence: TGTGCCAGCAGTGAAACGGGGGGCGATGGCTACACCTTC. This gives the protein CASSETGGDGYTF.

This chain links TRBV12-5 with TRBJ2-7; D is perhaps TRBD1 (6 bases). Germline loops: CDR1 LGHNT, CDR2 FRNRAP. V gave up 2 bases and J gave up 2 bases, with 10 bases separating them. The CDR3 extends over 14 amino acids. DNA of the CDR3: TGTGCTAGTGGTTTGAGTAACAGGGCCTACGAGCAGTACTTC. Translation: CASGLSNRAYEQYF.

The chain is built from TRBV6-6 and TRBJ1-2; D is possibly TRBD1 (5 bases). Trimming took off 7 bases at V and 2 bases at J, with 17 bases between the two ends. The germline V gene encodes CDR1 MNHNY and CDR2 SVGAGI (reference sequence). This CDR3 is built from 15 residues. CDR3 region: CASIKTGGENYGYTF. The CDR3 bases are TGTGCCAGCATCAAAACAGGAGGGGAAAACTATGGCTACACCTTC.

The chain has TRBV27 and TRBJ1-1, with D possibly being TRBD1 (6 bases). The CDR3 loop spans 14 amino acids. Trimming shortened V by 3 bases and J by 3 bases, and 11 bases separated the two germline ends. Per germline, CDR1 MNHEY and CDR2 SMNVEV (reference sequence). The CDR3 loop reads CASSFKQGYTEAFF. CDR3 nucleotides: TGTGCCAGCAGTTTCAAACAGGGCTACACTGAAGCTTTCTTT.

The chain couples TRBV18 to TRBJ1-3; D might be TRBD1 (5 bases). Trimming removed 0 bases from V and 2 bases from J, with 5 bases in between. Germline V gene data show CDR1 as KGHSH and CDR2 as LQKENI. The CDR3 runs 14 residues. The CDR3 spells CASSPPGPGNTIYF. The DNA for the CDR3 is TGTGCCAGCTCACCACCGGGGCCTGGAAACACCATATATTTT. The variable domain in full, with the rest retrieved from reference TRBV18 and TRBJ1-3, is NAGVMQNPRHLVRRRGQEARLRCSPMKGHSHVYWYRQLPEEGLKFMVYLQKENIIDESGMPKERFSAEFPKEGPSILRIQQVVRGDSAAYFCASSPPGPGNTIYFGEGSWLTVV.

The J gene is TRBJ1-3, the V gene TRBV18; D may be TRBD1 (5 bases). V lost 5 bases and J 2 bases, leaving 10 bases between the germline ends. In germline, CDR1 is KGHSH, CDR2 LQKENI. CDR3 size: 14 residues. The CDR3 DNA sequence: TGTGCCAGCTCAACAGGTATCCCTGGAAACACCATATATTTT. Its protein is CASSTGIPGNTIYF.

The chain links TRBV30 to TRBJ2-3; D perhaps matches TRBD2 (5 bases). CDR1 and CDR2 from the germline V gene are GTSNPN and SVGIG (reference sequence). This CDR3 has 13 residues. Trimming cost V 1 base and J 1 base, with 6 bases left between them. DNA for the CDR3: TGTGCCTGGAGTGACGGGGGCACAGATACGCAGTATTTT. Translated: CAWSDGGTDTQYF.

The V gene is TRBV7-9, the J gene TRBJ2-7, with D possibly TRBD1 on 6 matching bases. Germline CDR1 SEHNR, CDR2 FQNEAQ (reference sequence). V lost 5 bases, J lost 1 base, and 15 bases lay in between. CDR3 length equals 15 residues. The DNA for the CDR3 is TGTGCCAGCAGCGTATCCGGGACACGGTCCTACGAGCAGTACTTC. It is translated as CASSVSGTRSYEQYF.

This clone has a handful of counts. The chain couples TRBV19 to TRBJ1-2; the D gene is possibly TRBD1 (6 bases). Looked up from germline, CDR1 is LNHDA and CDR2 is SQIVND (reference sequence). This CDR3 is 15 amino acids long. Trimming removed 5 bases from V and 0 bases from J, with 13 bases in between. The CDR3 loop reads CASSAGTRANYGYTF. The CDR3 DNA is TGTGCCAGTAGTGCTGGGACACGAGCTAACTATGGCTACACCTTC. The full variable domain, completed using reference TRBV19 and TRBJ1-2, is DGGITQSPKYLFRKEGQNVTLSCEQNLNHDAMYWYRQDPGQGLRLIYYSQIVNDFQKGDIAEGYSVSREKKESFPLTVTSAQKNPTAFYLCASSAGTRANYGYTFGSGTRLTVV.

This clone has just a few counts. J is TRBJ2-1 and V is TRBV9; D is perhaps TRBD2 (5 bases). The CDR3 spans 14 residues. Per the germline V gene, CDR1 is SGDLS and CDR2 is YYNGEE. The germline V and J ends were trimmed by 2 bases and 1 base, with 7 bases remaining between them. The CDR3 protein is CASSVSGSYNEQFF. CDR3 coding DNA: TGTGCCAGCAGCGTCAGCGGTTCCTACAATGAGCAGTTCTTC.

The CDR3 region is CASSLQGGGYNSPLHF. The CDR3 nucleotides are TGTGCCAGCAGCTTACAGGGGGGAGGATATAATTCACCCCTCCACTTT. The chain uses TRBV7-6 and TRBJ1-6; 7 bases are a match to TRBD1. J was trimmed by 4 bases and V by 2 bases; bases with no gene match: 5. Germline CDR1 reads SGHVS; CDR2 reads FNYEAQ. The CDR3 runs to 16 residues.

This clone was seen a single time. This chain joins TRBV5-1 and TRBJ2-5; D is perhaps TRBD2 (6 bases). This CDR3 is 15 amino acids long. From germline, CDR1 is SGHRS and CDR2 YFSETQ. The ends were cut back, 4 bases at V and 2 bases at J, with 15 bases in the middle. The CDR3 DNA reads TGCGCCAGCAGCAGGGACTGGCGGGGACAAGAGACCCAGTACTTC. Protein product: CASSRDWRGQETQYF.

As for this clone: A junction end diverges from the germline sequence, so it may reflect a read error. The chain is built from TRBV7-9 and TRBJ2-7; TRBD2 might be the D (5 bases). Germline V gives CDR1 SEHNR, CDR2 FQNEAQ (reference sequence). This CDR3 spans 13 amino acids. CDR3 coding DNA: TGTGCCAGCAGGCCCGGGGAGTCCTACGAGCAGCACTTC. This gives the protein CASRPGESYEQHF.

This chain uses TRBV5-1 with TRBJ2-7; D perhaps matches TRBD1 (5 bases). V dropped 0 bases and J dropped 3 bases, with 7 bases sitting between them. The CDR3 has 13 residues. Per germline, CDR1 SGHRS and CDR2 YFSETQ. The chain's CDR3 is CASSLGQNYEQYF. As DNA, the CDR3 is TGCGCCAGCAGCTTGGGACAGAACTACGAGCAGTACTTC.

V is TRBV6-5 and J is TRBJ1-1, with D unclear. The CDR3 consists of 13 residues. Trimming took off 6 bases at V and 4 bases at J, with 12 bases between the two ends. Germline assignment: CDR1 MNHEY and CDR2 SVGAGI. The CDR3 DNA follows: TGTGCCAGCAGCCAACCGAGTTCCACTGAAGCTTTCTTT. The encoded protein is CASSQPSSTEAFF.

This clone was observed once. V is TRBV19 and J is TRBJ1-3, with D unclear. The CDR3 totals 15 residues. Germline CDR1 LNHDA, CDR2 SQIVND (reference sequence). V lost 9 bases and J 0 bases, leaving 15 bases between the germline ends. The CDR3 reads CASKIQPSSGNTIYF. In nucleotides, the CDR3 is TGTGCCAGCAAGATACAACCCAGCTCTGGAAACACCATATATTTT.

The J gene is TRBJ1-5, the V gene TRBV19; D is possibly TRBD1 (6 bases). The ends were cut back, 3 bases at V and 4 bases at J, with 10 bases in the middle. The germline CDR1 and CDR2 sequences are LNHDA and SQIVND (reference sequence). This CDR3 comprises 14 residues. As DNA, the CDR3 is TGTGCCAGTAGTATGGGACACCCTAATCAGCCCCAGCATTTT. Protein: CASSMGHPNQPQHF.

The rearrangement joins TRBV6-6 to TRBJ2-5; D remains unclear. V lost 7 bases and J lost 1, with 7 bases in between. The CDR3 contains 12 residues. The germline V gene has CDR1 MNHNY and CDR2 SVGAGI (reference sequence). As DNA, the CDR3 is TGTGCCAGCACGTGGAGCCAAGAGACCCAGTACTTC. Its translation: CASTWSQETQYF.

J is TRBJ2-2 and V is TRBV11-3; the match to TRBD1 covers 8 bases. From germline, CDR1 is SGHNT and CDR2 YENEEA. The CDR3 runs to 16 residues. The V and J ends lost 5 bases and 8 bases, in that order; junction bases with no gene match: 13. DNA for the CDR3: TGTGCCAGCAGCGACCGGACAGGGAGTTTGCCTGGGGAGCTGTTTTTT. It translates to CASSDRTGSLPGELFF.

V gene TRBV6-1 combines with J gene TRBJ1-4; D is possibly TRBD1 (5 bases). Germline V gene data show CDR1 as MNHNS and CDR2 as SASEGT. This CDR3 spans 15 amino acids. Trimming left V 0 bases short and J 3 bases short, with 8 bases between. CDR3 in DNA: TGTGCCAGCAGTGAAGCCCGGGGGGCTAATGAAAAACTGTTTTTT. This sequence encodes CASSEARGANEKLFF.

The rearrangement uses TRBV7-9 and TRBJ2-3; the D is unclear. CDR1 and CDR2 (germline): SEHNR, FQNEAQ (reference sequence). CDR3 length: 14 amino acids. Trimming stripped 4 bases from V and 3 bases from J, with 11 bases between. CDR3 sequence: CASSSLRVTDTQYF. The CDR3 bases are TGTGCCAGCAGCTCCCTTCGGGTGACAGATACGCAGTATTTT.

The CDR3 DNA sequence: TGCGCCAGCAGCTTGGCCGGAGGTGCAACCTACGAGCAGTACTTC. Protein: CASSLAGGATYEQYF. This chain joins TRBV5-1 and TRBJ2-7; possible D gene TRBD2, 5 bases. The V gene's germline CDR1 is SGHRS and CDR2 YFSETQ. V shed 0 bases and J shed 2 bases, with 12 bases lying between them. The CDR3 is 15 amino acids.

The V gene is TRBV30, the J gene TRBJ1-1; 7 bases are a match to TRBD1. The CDR3 sequence is 12 residues long. With V trimmed by 0 bases and J by 10 bases, 5 bases remained unmatched. Germline V gene data show CDR1 as GTSNPN and CDR2 as SVGIG (reference sequence). The CDR3 region is CAWSVLGGIAFF. DNA for the CDR3: TGTGCCTGGAGTGTACTAGGGGGCATAGCTTTCTTT.

V usage is TRBV6-1 and J usage is TRBJ2-7, with TRBD1 matching 12 bases. The ends lost 2 bases at V and 9 bases at J; junction bases unmatched: 8. The CDR3 contains 15 residues. CDR1 and CDR2 (germline): MNHNS, SASEGT. The CDR3 DNA reads as TGTGCCAGCAGTGAAAAGGGGACAGGGGGCCGCAGGCAGTACTTC. Encoded protein: CASSEKGTGGRRQYF.

The chain joins TRBV5-1 to TRBJ1-2; D unclear. Per germline, CDR1 SGHRS and CDR2 YFSETQ. With 4 bases removed from V and 1 base from J, the gap between germline ends came to 14 bases. CDR3 length: 15 residues. The chain's CDR3 is CASSPFNKDNYGYTF. CDR3 in DNA: TGCGCCAGCAGCCCCTTTAACAAAGATAACTATGGCTACACCTTC. The variable domain in full, completed from reference TRBV5-1 and TRBJ1-2, reads KAGVTQTPRYLIKTRGQQVTLSCSPISGHRSVSWYQQTPGQGLQFLFEYFSETQRNKGNFPGRFSGRQFSNSRSEMNVSTLELGDSALYLCASSPFNKDNYGYTFGSGTRLTVV.